This T cell receptor (beta chain) was retrieved from a study of cytomegalovirus exposure and HLA in healthy donors. Study overall: Inside one of the first data releases sat roughly 80 million unique TCRs taken from HLA-typed donors. Whole-study results and caveats: The authors excluded some V segments, including TRBV6-2 and TRBV6-3, as indistinguishable. Earlier analysis yielded a pattern in which most TCR beta V segments were productive about 87% or about 30% of the time. DRB1 had the most TCR associations and HLA-C the fewest, a later analysis found, with rates varying by HLA locus.

This clone was recorded once. What it recognizes is unknown. V was shortened by 1 base and J by 5 bases, with 11 bases between the two germline ends. This CDR3 has 13 residues. Germline-derived CDR1 and CDR2 are GTSNPN and SVGIG (reference sequence). The primer mix had 60 Vbeta and 13 Jbeta primers. Only in-frame clones appear in the TCRdb table, and some are missing; sequencing was by immunoSEQ multiplex PCR. This table holds about 110,000 clones, over 80% found once. This receptor was taken from a man aged 50-60 years in good health and CMV-seronegative. Sequencing was done on a sample of PBMCs. The chain couples TRBV30 to TRBJ2-5; perhaps TRBD1 as D (6 bases). For the CDR3, the DNA is TGTGCCTGGAGTGGTGGGGGCTTGGAGACCCAGTACTTC. Translating it yields CAWSGGGLETQYF. Looking up the rest from reference TRBV30 and TRBJ2-5 gives the full variable domain: SQTIHQWPATLVQPVGSPLSLECTVEGTSNPNLYWYRQAAGRGLQLLFYSVGIGQISSEVPQNLSASRPQDRQFILSSKKLLLSDSGFYLCAWSGGGLETQYFGPGTRLLVL.